Below are 21 T cell receptor beta chains sequenced from a single sample in a study of T cell changes during pregnancy in multiple sclerosis. Generated by immunoSEQ multiplex PCR, the TCRdb table keeps only in-frame clones and is missing some. The data contain around 71,000 clones, roughly nine tenths of them singletons. Here the sequenced sample was peripheral blood, taken in the third trimester of pregnancy. These receptors were taken from a female donor with multiple sclerosis, enrolled in a pregnancy study.

The V gene is TRBV2, the J gene TRBJ1-2; weak D call: TRBD1 (6 bases). This CDR3 comprises 14 residues. Trimming took off 5 bases at V and 6 bases at J, with 16 bases between the two ends. Per the germline V gene, CDR1 is SNHLY and CDR2 is FYNNEI. The CDR3 spells CASSPYTGIDGYTF. DNA for the CDR3: TGTGCCAGCAGTCCATATACAGGGATCGATGGCTACACCTTC.

This clone was counted a single time. This chain connects TRBV30 to TRBJ2-5; D call uncertain. Trimming took 2 bases from V and 5 from J, leaving 12 bases between them. The CDR3 consists of 13 residues. The germline V gene encodes CDR1 GTSNPN and CDR2 SVGIG (reference sequence). This CDR3 is CAWSPPLRETQYF. The CDR3 nucleotides read TGTGCCTGGAGTCCCCCCCTGCGGGAGACCCAGTACTTC.

This clone came up once. The rearrangement joins TRBV10-3 to TRBJ2-5; TRBD1 matches 8 bases. Germline V gene lookup returns CDR1 ENHRY and CDR2 SYGVKD. The CDR3 spans 15 residues. The J segment lost 5 bases and the V segment lost 6 bases, leaving 11 bases of the junction unmatched. The CDR3 nucleotides read TGTGCCATCAGCAGAGGACAGGGAGGAGGGGAGACCCAGTACTTC. Encoded protein: CAISRGQGGGETQYF.

The V and J genes are TRBV7-2 and TRBJ2-2, with 12 positions matching TRBD2. Germline CDR1 SGHTA, CDR2 FQGNSA. The CDR3 runs to 15 residues. The ends lost 4 bases at V and 3 bases at J; junction bases unmatched: 0. The CDR3 protein is CASSSSGRDTGELFF. CDR3 coding DNA: TGTGCCAGCAGCTCTAGCGGGAGGGACACCGGGGAGCTGTTTTTT.

V gene TRBV19 combines with J gene TRBJ1-5; D possibly corresponds to TRBD1 (5 bases). This CDR3 spans 15 amino acids. CDR1 is LNHDA, CDR2 SQIVND, per germline (reference sequence). The germline V and J ends were trimmed by 3 bases and 1 base, with 10 bases remaining between them. Here the CDR3 reads CASSILGRSNQPQHF. In nucleotides, the CDR3 is TGTGCCAGTAGTATCCTGGGGCGGAGCAATCAGCCCCAGCATTTT.

The chain links TRBV27 to TRBJ2-3; no reliable D call. The germline V gene encodes CDR1 MNHEY and CDR2 SMNVEV (reference sequence). The CDR3 has 16 residues. V lost 6 bases to trimming and J lost 8 bases, with 24 bases between them. Here the CDR3 reads CASSTNIPTLLFTQYF. CDR3 coding DNA: TGTGCCAGCAGCACCAATATCCCGACTCTGTTGTTTACGCAGTATTTT.

The chain joins TRBV5-6 to TRBJ1-5, with unresolved D. Germline values: CDR1 SGHDT, CDR2 YYEEEE. The CDR3 covers 16 residues. V was trimmed by 3 bases and J by 2 bases, leaving 15 bases between them. The chain's CDR3 is CASSSDSALGNQPQHF. In DNA, the CDR3 is TGTGCCAGCAGCTCGGACTCCGCCCTGGGCAATCAGCCCCAGCATTTT.

V is TRBV10-3 and J is TRBJ2-1; TRBD2 matches at 10 bases. J lost 1 base, V lost 9 bases, and 6 bases had no gene match. The length of the CDR3 is 15 residues. Germline loops: CDR1 ENHRY, CDR2 SYGVKD. In DNA, the CDR3 is TGTGCCATTGGAGCGGGAGGGCGTTCCTACAATGAGCAGTTCTTC. Translated, it gives CAIGAGGRSYNEQFF.

The chain uses TRBV2 and TRBJ2-3, with 7 bases aligning to TRBD2. Germline values: CDR1 SNHLY, CDR2 FYNNEI. The length of the CDR3 is 12 residues. V trimming: 6 bases; J trimming: 7 bases; junction bases outside the gene matches: 4. CDR3 in amino acids: CASRGTTYTQYF. CDR3 in DNA: TGTGCCAGCAGGGGGACTACCTATACGCAGTATTTT.

The chain has TRBV7-9 and TRBJ2-1; 11 nucleotides match TRBD2. Germline V gives CDR1 SEHNR, CDR2 FQNEAQ (reference sequence). CDR3 length equals 14 residues. The V segment lost 5 bases and the J segment 8 bases; nucleotides outside the gene matches: 5. CDR3 region: CASSASGRIHEQFF. The CDR3 DNA sequence: TGTGCCAGCAGCGCTAGCGGGAGGATCCATGAGCAGTTCTTC.

The rearrangement joins TRBV6-1 to TRBJ2-3; TRBD2 might be the D (5 bases). V was shortened by 8 bases and J by 2 bases, with 14 bases between the two germline ends. There are 14 residues in the CDR3. Germline loops: CDR1 MNHNS, CDR2 SASEGT. In nucleotides, the CDR3 is TGTGCCAGCGCCCCTAGCCGATCCACAGATACGCAGTATTTT. Translating gives CASAPSRSTDTQYF.

V is TRBV14 and J is TRBJ2-1, with 9 bases fitting TRBD1. Germline CDR1 and CDR2: SGHDN and FVKESK. The length of the CDR3 is 17 residues. Trimming at V came to 6 bases and at J to 8 bases, leaving 17 bases not matched to a gene. The CDR3 loop reads CASSQRTIRGTGYEQFF. The CDR3 DNA reads as TGTGCCAGCAGTCAAAGGACCATCAGGGGGACAGGGTATGAGCAGTTCTTC.

The rearrangement joins TRBV5-1 to TRBJ2-1; 11 bases map to TRBD2. The CDR3 length is 17 residues. V trimming: 0 bases; J trimming: 6 bases; junction bases outside the gene matches: 8. Germline CDR1 reads SGHRS; CDR2 reads YFSETQ. Here the CDR3 reads CASSLVFKTSGINEQFF. Written as DNA, the CDR3 is TGCGCCAGCAGCTTGGTTTTTAAGACTAGCGGGATCAATGAGCAGTTCTTC. The full variable domain, with the rest looked up from reference TRBV5-1 and TRBJ2-1, is KAGVTQTPRYLIKTRGQQVTLSCSPISGHRSVSWYQQTPGQGLQFLFEYFSETQRNKGNFPGRFSGRQFSNSRSEMNVSTLELGDSALYLCASSLVFKTSGINEQFFGPGTRLTVL.

Here the CDR3 DNA reads TGTGCCAGCAGCTTGGTTCAGGGATCGAACACCGGGGAGCTGTTTTTT. Translation: CASSLVQGSNTGELFF. The chain links TRBV5-4 to TRBJ2-2; weak D call: TRBD1 (5 bases). Trimming took 0 bases from V and 0 from J, leaving 9 bases between them. The CDR3 contains 16 residues. CDR1 SGHNT and CDR2 YYREEE come from the germline V gene (reference sequence). The full variable domain, in which reference TRBV5-4 and TRBJ2-2 provide the parts outside the CDR3, is ETGVTQSPTHLIKTRGQQVTLRCSSQSGHNTVSWYQQALGQGPQFIFQYYREEENGRGNFPPRFSGLQFPNYSSELNVNALELDDSALYLCASSLVQGSNTGELFFGEGSRLTVL.

V gene TRBV10-3 combines with J gene TRBJ2-3, with D possibly being TRBD2 (6 bases). Germline V gives CDR1 ENHRY, CDR2 SYGVKD. The CDR3 spans 16 residues. V was trimmed by 2 bases and J by 4 bases, leaving 16 bases between them. DNA for the CDR3: TGTGCCATCAGTGAGACCTTTGAGGGAGGCCCAGATACGCAGTATTTT. Protein product: CAISETFEGGPDTQYF.

The chain carries TRBV7-9 and TRBJ2-3, with 11 bases aligning to TRBD2. Germline V lookup: CDR1 SEHNR, CDR2 FQNEAQ (reference sequence). The CDR3 has 14 amino acids. With 6 bases clipped from V and 5 bases from J, the junction kept 4 bases outside the gene matches. The CDR3 nucleotides read TGTGCCAGCAGTAGCGGGAGGGAAGTAGATACGCAGTATTTT. It specifies CASSSGREVDTQYF. The full variable domain, with the rest looked up from reference TRBV7-9 and TRBJ2-3, is DTGVSQNPRHKITKRGQNVTFRCDPISEHNRLYWYRQTLGQGPEFLTYFQNEAQLEKSRLLSDRFSAERPKGSFSTLEIQRTEQGDSAMYLCASSSGREVDTQYFGPGTRLTVL.

The genes are TRBV2 and TRBJ2-5; 10 bases match TRBD2. V gave up 6 bases and J gave up 5 bases; unmatched junction bases: 6. The CDR3 covers 14 residues. CDR1 and CDR2 (germline): SNHLY, FYNNEI. The CDR3 nucleotides are TGTGCCAGCAGGGGGGGACTAGCGACGGAGACCCAGTACTTC. It codes for CASRGGLATETQYF. Complete variable domain (other parts from reference TRBV2 and TRBJ2-5): EPEVTQTPSHQVTQMGQEVILRCVPISNHLYFYWYRQILGQKVEFLVSFYNNEISEKSEIFDDQFSVERPDGSNFTLKIRSTKLEDSAMYFCASRGGLATETQYFGPGTRLLVL.

This chain links TRBV7-9 with TRBJ2-2; D might be TRBD1 (7 bases). The germline gives CDR1 SEHNR, CDR2 FQNEAQ (reference sequence). The V end lost 5 bases, the J end lost 3 bases, and 13 bases lay between the germline ends. The CDR3 runs 15 residues. The CDR3 region has the DNA TGTGCCAGCAGCCCCAGGGGGACTTACACCGGGGAGCTGTTTTTT. It translates to CASSPRGTYTGELFF.

The chain combines TRBV18 with TRBJ1-1; D unresolved. Deletions cut 2 bases from V and 3 bases from J, with 13 bases between. CDR1 is KGHSH, CDR2 LQKENI, per germline. The CDR3 has 15 residues. CDR3 sequence: CASSPWAGLDTEAFF. The CDR3 DNA reads as TGTGCCAGCTCACCATGGGCGGGTCTGGACACTGAAGCTTTCTTT.

J is TRBJ1-1 and V is TRBV2; 9 nucleotides line up with TRBD1. The trim removed 4 bases at V and 4 bases at J, leaving 4 bases unmatched. This CDR3 is built from 14 residues. CDR1 is SNHLY, CDR2 FYNNEI, per germline. CDR3 region: CASSGTGESTEAFF. DNA of the CDR3: TGTGCCAGCAGTGGGACAGGGGAGAGCACTGAAGCTTTCTTT.

The genes are TRBV11-3 and TRBJ2-1; tentative D call: TRBD1 (5 bases). CDR3 length equals 13 residues. Trimming shortened V by 5 bases and J by 5 bases, and 10 bases separated the two germline ends. Germline CDR1 SGHNT, CDR2 YENEEA. CDR3 sequence (DNA): TGTGCCAGCAGCCGAAGACAGCACAATGAGCAGTTCTTC. Amino acid sequence: CASSRRQHNEQFF. Looking up the rest from reference TRBV11-3 and TRBJ2-1 gives the full variable domain: EAGVVQSPRYKIIEKKQPVAFWCNPISGHNTLYWYLQNLGQGPELLIRYENEEAVDDSQLPKDRFSAERLKGVDSTLKIQPAELGDSAVYLCASSRRQHNEQFFGPGTRLTVL.